The next 15 T cell receptor beta chains were all read from a single sample in a study of CD8+ T cells in alopecia areata. After isolation, RNA underwent reverse transcription to generate cDNA as the sequencing template. Produced via immunoSEQ multiplex PCR; TCRdb's table is partial and in-frame only. The sample shows 200,000 or so clones, about three fifths of them seen only once. The sequencing used CD4+ T cells sorted from blood, collected at week 0. These receptors all stem from a human donor with alopecia areata.

This chain links TRBV4-1 with TRBJ1-2; D gene ambiguous. This CDR3 is built from 13 residues. V was shortened by 8 bases and J by 6 bases, with 16 bases between the two germline ends. The germline CDR1 and CDR2 sequences are MGHRA and YSYEKL. Written as DNA, the CDR3 is TGCGCCAGCGGACTTATGGGCGGAGATGGCTACACCTTC. Its translation: CASGLMGGDGYTF.

The rearrangement uses TRBV7-2 and TRBJ1-1; no firm D call. V was cut by 1 base and J by 7 bases, with 10 bases left in between. Germline CDR1 SGHTA, CDR2 FQGNSA. There are 13 residues in the CDR3. The CDR3 protein is CASSLDHLSEAFF. As DNA, the CDR3 is TGTGCCAGCAGCTTAGATCATCTGAGTGAAGCTTTCTTT.

This clone has a handful of counts. The chain joins TRBV6-6 to TRBJ1-2; tentative D call: TRBD1 (5 bases). Trimming removed 7 bases at V and 1 base at J, with 13 bases between. Germline CDR1 is MNHNY and CDR2 is SVGAGI (reference sequence). The CDR3 spans 14 residues. The CDR3 nucleotides read TGTGCCAGCACCACCGGGACGGGTAACTATGGCTACACCTTC. This codes for CASTTGTGNYGYTF.

The rearrangement uses TRBV30 and TRBJ1-1; no clear D. This CDR3 contains 13 residues. Germline CDR1 is GTSNPN and CDR2 is SVGIG (reference sequence). V lost 4 bases to trimming and J lost 0 bases, with 9 bases between them. CDR3 loop: CAWTRTVNTEAFF. CDR3 sequence (DNA): TGTGCCTGGACCCGGACGGTGAACACTGAAGCTTTCTTT.

This rearrangement joins TRBV30 to TRBJ2-3; 11 nucleotides line up with TRBD1. The V gene end was trimmed by 0 bases and the J gene end by 2 bases; junction bases not matched to a gene: 13. Germline CDR1 reads GTSNPN; CDR2 reads SVGIG (reference sequence). This CDR3 has 19 amino acids. CDR3 nucleotides: TGTGCCTGGAGTGTATGGACAGGGGGCGGCGTTGACTCCACAGATACGCAGTATTTT. Translation gives CAWSVWTGGGVDSTDTQYF.

This clone has at least ten counts. The chain's CDR3 is CASSANTVPGYTF. CDR3 nucleotide sequence: TGTGCCAGCAGCGCCAATACAGTTCCTGGCTACACCTTC. The V call is TRBV9, the J call TRBJ1-2; D is ambiguous. Trimming took off 3 bases at V and 7 bases at J, with 13 bases between the two ends. This CDR3 contains 13 residues. Germline CDR1 reads SGDLS; CDR2 reads YYNGEE. The whole variable domain, filled in from reference TRBV9 and TRBJ1-2, reads DSGVTQTPKHLITATGQRVTLRCSPRSGDLSVYWYQQSLDQGLQFLIQYYNGEERAKGNILERFSAQQFPDLHSELNLSSLELGDSALYFCASSANTVPGYTFGSGTRLTVV.

The chain uses TRBV10-3 and TRBJ2-7; weak D call: TRBD2 (6 bases). Trimming shortened V by 4 bases and J by 0 bases, and 10 bases separated the two germline ends. The CDR3 length is 14 residues. Germline V gene lookup returns CDR1 ENHRY and CDR2 SYGVKD. CDR3 coding DNA: TGTGCCATCAGTGTGGGGGGAAGCTCCTACGAGCAGTACTTC. It translates to CAISVGGSSYEQYF.

This clone has a handful of counts. The chain uses TRBV2 and TRBJ1-1, with D unresolved. The V end lost 5 bases, the J end lost 5 bases, and 12 bases lay between the germline ends. Germline CDR1 reads SNHLY; CDR2 reads FYNNEI. This CDR3 contains 13 residues. The CDR3 DNA is TGTGCCAGCAGTACGGGTTCGAAGACTGAAGCTTTCTTT. It codes for CASSTGSKTEAFF. Filled out from reference TRBV2 and TRBJ1-1, the complete variable domain reads EPEVTQTPSHQVTQMGQEVILRCVPISNHLYFYWYRQILGQKVEFLVSFYNNEISEKSEIFDDQFSVERPDGSNFTLKIRSTKLEDSAMYFCASSTGSKTEAFFGQGTRLTVV.

The chain recombines TRBV5-6 with TRBJ2-3, with 7 bases lining up with TRBD1. The J segment lost 2 bases and the V segment lost 6 bases, leaving 6 bases of the junction unmatched. Looked up from germline, CDR1 is SGHDT and CDR2 is YYEEEE. The CDR3 runs to 14 residues. The CDR3 DNA reads as TGTGCCAGCAAAATCGGGACAGCCACAGATACGCAGTATTTT. This translates into CASKIGTATDTQYF.

Here the CDR3 DNA reads TGTGCCAGCAGTGAATCCAGCCTAGGGCAGTACTTC. It yields the protein CASSESSLGQYF. The chain recombines TRBV2 with TRBJ2-7, with D unresolved. Trimming took 2 bases from V and 9 from J, leaving 11 bases between them. The CDR3 has 12 residues. Germline-derived CDR1 and CDR2 are SNHLY and FYNNEI.

The V and J genes are TRBV15 and TRBJ2-7; D gene uncertain. The germline V gene encodes CDR1 LNHNV and CDR2 YYDKDF (reference sequence). The CDR3 consists of 14 residues. V lost 1 base, J lost 5 bases, and 12 bases lay in between. CDR3 sequence (DNA): TGTGCCACCAGCAGAGTGGGCAGACGGGACGAGCAGTACTTC. It translates to CATSRVGRRDEQYF.

This clone came up a few times. This sequence joins TRBV2 and TRBJ1-2; the D is unclear. CDR1 and CDR2 from the germline V gene are SNHLY and FYNNEI. V was clipped by 2 bases and J by 13 bases, with 11 bases between them. The CDR3 totals 11 residues. Here the CDR3 reads CASSEMPELTF. CDR3 sequence (DNA): TGTGCCAGCAGTGAAATGCCAGAGCTCACCTTC.

This clone was counted only a few times. V is TRBV29-1 and J is TRBJ1-1; D unresolved. Germline CDR1 and CDR2: SQVTM and ANQGSEA. The CDR3 covers 15 residues. V lost 0 bases and J lost 1, with 12 bases in between. The CDR3 DNA reads TGCAGCGTTGAAGAGGTGTTGGGCACGAACACTGAAGCTTTCTTT. Translating gives CSVEEVLGTNTEAFF.

The chain combines TRBV5-1 with TRBJ1-2; perhaps TRBD1 as D (5 bases). The CDR3 has 15 residues. V was shortened by 0 bases and J by 4 bases, with 13 bases between the two germline ends. Germline assignment: CDR1 SGHRS and CDR2 YFSETQ. The CDR3 protein is CASSLGQPVGYGYTF. DNA of the CDR3: TGCGCCAGCAGCTTGGGACAGCCTGTGGGCTATGGCTACACCTTC.

This clone showed up just once. V usage is TRBV7-9 and J usage is TRBJ1-2; D is uncertain. From germline, CDR1 is SEHNR and CDR2 FQNEAQ (reference sequence). Trimming left V 1 base short and J 8 bases short, with 11 bases between. This CDR3 contains 13 residues. CDR3 bases: TGTGCCAGCAGCTTAGGCCTGGGCGGCGGCTACACCTTC. Translated, it gives CASSLGLGGGYTF.